These T cell receptor beta chains were read from a single sample in a study of cytomegalovirus exposure and HLA in healthy donors. Some clones are missing from TCRdb's copy, which holds only in-frame ones; the method was immunoSEQ multiplex PCR. The sample consists of around 170,000 clones, roughly 80% of them appearing once. Sequencing was performed on PBMCs. Receptors were obtained from a woman under 30 in good health and CMV-seronegative. CDR3s include the opening cysteine and the closing phenylalanine or tryptophan. The order of the fields is V gene, D gene, clone size, J gene, CDR3 protein, CDR3 DNA. D genes are given only for firm matches. Rows give clone size only sometimes, using once, few, many, or a class for an expanded clone.

TRBV27,NA,NA,TRBJ2-7,CASRGGTLSYEQYF,TGTGCCAGCAGAGGCGGGACCCTCTCCTACGAGCAGTACTTC
TRBV14,NA,NA,TRBJ2-7,CASSLLGGALLVQYF,TGTGCCAGCAGCCTCCTTGGGGGGGCCCTCCTTGTGCAGTACTTC
TRBV6-5,TRBD2,NA,TRBJ2-1,CASNYGGRVNEQFF,TGTGCCAGCAATTACGGCGGGAGGGTCAATGAGCAGTTCTTC
TRBV6-5,NA,NA,TRBJ2-6,CASRSGANVLTF,TGTGCCAGCCGCTCTGGGGCCAACGTCCTGACTTTC
TRBV27,TRBD1,NA,TRBJ2-7,CASSLATGGSKQYF,TGTGCCAGCAGTTTAGCGACAGGGGGAAGTAAGCAGTACTTC
TRBV6-4,TRBD1,NA,TRBJ2-7,CASKGYETGKGSYEQYF,TGTGCCAGCAAAGGTTATGAGACAGGGAAAGGGTCCTACGAGCAGTACTTC
TRBV6-1,NA,few,TRBJ2-7,CASSEALTASYEQYF,TGTGCCAGCAGTGAAGCGTTGACAGCCTCCTACGAGCAGTACTTC
TRBV27,NA,NA,TRBJ1-3,CASSLRAGSSGNTIYF,TGTGCCAGCAGTTTGAGGGCGGGGAGCTCTGGAAACACCATATATTTT
TRBV11-2,NA,NA,TRBJ2-1,CASSLFAASSYNEQFF,TGTGCCAGCAGCTTATTCGCGGCGAGCTCCTACAATGAGCAGTTCTTC
TRBV5-5,NA,NA,TRBJ2-7,CASSLAVQVYEQYF,TGTGCCAGCAGCTTGGCTGTTCAGGTATACGAGCAGTACTTC
TRBV5-4,NA,NA,TRBJ2-6,CASSSDSGANILTF,TGTGCCAGCAGCTCGGATTCTGGGGCCAACATCCTGACCTTC
TRBV5-8,TRBD2,NA,TRBJ2-5,CASSLDLGLAGPQETQYF,TGTGCCAGCAGCTTGGATTTGGGACTAGCGGGACCACAAGAGACCCAGTACTTC
TRBV25-1,NA,few,TRBJ1-4,CASQKRSTNEKLFF,TGTGCCAGTCAGAAACGCTCAACTAATGAAAAACTGTTTTTT
TRBV25-1,TRBD1,NA,TRBJ2-7,CASSELGTGGFYEQYF,TGTGCCAGCAGTGAATTAGGGACAGGGGGTTTCTACGAGCAGTACTTC
TRBV11-1,TRBD2,NA,TRBJ2-2,CASSRLAGGTGELFF,TGTGCCAGCAGCCGCCTAGCGGGGGGCACCGGGGAGCTGTTTTTT
TRBV10-2,TRBD2,few,TRBJ2-3,CASSERGGTDTQYF,TGCGCCAGCAGTGAGCGGGGGGGCACAGATACGCAGTATTTT
TRBV5-1,TRBD2,NA,TRBJ2-3,CASSAGGATDTQYF,TGCGCCAGCAGCGCGGGAGGGGCGACAGATACGCAGTATTTT
TRBV6-5,TRBD1,NA,TRBJ2-7,CASSLGQGYEQYF,TGTGCCAGCAGCCTCGGACAGGGGTACGAGCAGTACTTC
TRBV5-1,TRBD2,NA,TRBJ2-2,CASSTGTSGSAGELFF,TGCGCCAGCAGTACCGGGACTAGCGGGAGTGCCGGGGAGCTGTTTTTT
TRBV28,TRBD1,NA,TRBJ1-5,CASSPGGVVQPQHF,TGTGCCAGCAGTCCAGGGGGTGTTGTTCAGCCCCAGCATTTT
TRBV27,TRBD2,NA,TRBJ2-1,CASRPSLAGGEQFF,TGTGCCAGCAGACCAAGTTTAGCGGGGGGCGAGCAGTTCTTC
TRBV6-5,TRBD1,NA,TRBJ1-6,CASSPGTGASSPLHF,TGTGCCAGCAGTCCGGGGACAGGGGCCAGTTCACCCCTCCACTTT
TRBV30,TRBD1,NA,TRBJ2-1,CAWRPPDRDTEQFF,TGTGCCTGGAGGCCCCCCGACAGGGATACTGAGCAGTTCTTC
TRBV5-6,NA,NA,TRBJ1-4,CASTTWNAGDEKLFF,TGTGCCAGCACCACGTGGAACGCGGGGGATGAAAAACTGTTTTTT
TRBV4-1,NA,NA,TRBJ2-1,CASSQERILARPNEQFF,TGCGCCAGCAGCCAAGAGAGAATCCTAGCGAGACCGAATGAGCAGTTCTTC
TRBV9,NA,NA,TRBJ1-2,CASSGRNYGYTF,TGTGCCAGCAGCGGCCGGAACTATGGCTACACCTTC
TRBV5-5,TRBD2,NA,TRBJ2-2,CASRTSGGSGELFF,TGTGCCAGCAGGACTAGCGGGGGGTCGGGGGAGCTGTTTTTT
TRBV2,NA,NA,TRBJ1-1,CASSGPILGTEAFF,TGTGCCAGCAGTGGACCGATACTAGGGACTGAAGCTTTCTTT
TRBV6-6,TRBD1,once,TRBJ1-1,CASSSGQGDTEAFF,TGTGCCAGCAGTTCCGGACAGGGCGATACTGAAGCTTTCTTT
TRBV6-5,TRBD1,once,TRBJ2-7,CASSYRTGHYEQYF,TGTGCCAGCAGTTACAGGACAGGGCACTACGAGCAGTACTTC
TRBV10-3,TRBD2,once,TRBJ2-1,CAISDLGTRGYNEQFF,TGTGCCATCAGTGATCTGGGGACTAGGGGCTACAATGAGCAGTTCTTC
TRBV7-2,TRBD2,NA,TRBJ2-3,CASSLGLAGGPFTDTQYF,TGTGCCAGCAGCCTCGGACTAGCGGGGGGGCCTTTCACAGATACGCAGTATTTT
TRBV5-6,TRBD1,NA,TRBJ1-4,CASSLESQGANEKLFF,TGTGCCAGCAGCTTGGAATCGCAGGGGGCTAATGAAAAACTGTTTTTT